What follows are 4 T cell receptor beta chains derived from one specimen sequenced in a study of blood T cell repertoires in COVID-19. The protocol was immunoSEQ multiplex PCR, while the TCRdb copy is restricted to in-frame clones and leaves out a portion. The sample lists 200,000 to 300,000 clones; approximately 91% were seen once. The source material was peripheral blood. The receptors were sampled from a man under 40 with COVID-19, enrolled during active disease.

The chain carries TRBV5-5 and TRBJ1-6, with D perhaps matching TRBD1 (6 bases). Looked up from germline, CDR1 is SGHKS and CDR2 is YYEKEE (reference sequence). Trimming cost V 4 bases and J 7 bases, with 18 bases left between them. This CDR3 comprises 16 residues. In DNA form, the CDR3 reads TGTGCCAGCAGCCGGAGCTCGGGGGGCGCAAATTCACCCCTCCACTTT. This codes for CASSRSSGGANSPLHF.

The chain has TRBV5-4 and TRBJ1-1; D uncertain. The CDR3 totals 14 residues. The germline V gene encodes CDR1 SGHNT and CDR2 YYREEE (reference sequence). Between the trimmed V and J ends, which lost 4 bases and 6 bases, there was a span of 16 bases. The chain's CDR3 is CASSPRFTYAEAFF. CDR3 in DNA: TGTGCCAGCAGCCCGAGATTTACGTACGCTGAAGCTTTCTTT.

This clone came up once. The chain is built from TRBV28 and TRBJ2-2; weak D call: TRBD1 (6 bases). Germline CDR1 and CDR2: MDHEN and SYDVKM. This CDR3 spans 13 amino acids. Deletions cut 2 bases from V and 7 bases from J, with 8 bases between. The CDR3 loop is CASSLGTIGELFF. Written as DNA, the CDR3 is TGTGCCAGCAGTTTAGGGACAATCGGGGAGCTGTTTTTT.

The V call is TRBV25-1, the J call TRBJ1-1; 10 positions agree with TRBD1. Germline CDR1 MGHDK, CDR2 SYGVNS. The CDR3 runs to 15 residues. The V segment lost 2 bases and the J segment 4 bases; nucleotides outside the gene matches: 4. This CDR3 reads CASSELRQGATEAFF. The CDR3 nucleotides are TGTGCCAGCAGTGAACTAAGACAGGGGGCCACTGAAGCTTTCTTT.